Below, 7 T cell receptor beta chains from the same sample are listed, as sequenced in a study of T cell repertoires in cytomegalovirus infection. TCRdb independently ran MiXCR on the reads; one entry per CDR3 protein. The sample lists 500,000 or so distinct CDR3 sequences; 15% to 20% were seen once. The source material was CD8+ T cells from PBMCs. The receptors come from a human donor in good health (CMV status not recorded). Some clones in this sample may be carry-over from other donors' samples.

The V call is TRBV4-2, the J call TRBJ1-1; D is ambiguous. Germline CDR1 is LGHNA and CDR2 is YNFKEQ. The CDR3 contains 15 residues. The germline V and J ends were trimmed by 1 base and 6 bases, with 15 bases remaining between them. The CDR3 here is CASSQVGPGSPEAFF. In DNA, the CDR3 is TGTGCCAGCAGCCAAGTCGGTCCGGGGAGCCCTGAAGCTTTCTTT.

This clonotype was recorded many times. The V call is TRBV7-6, the J call TRBJ1-4; no definite D call. CDR1 and CDR2 from the germline V gene are SGHVS and FNYEAQ. Trimming left V 5 bases short and J 4 bases short, with 20 bases between. This CDR3 contains 17 residues. CDR3 sequence (DNA): TGTGCCAGCAGCCACGCTTTGAAGGGAGGGAGTAATGAAAAACTGTTTTTT. This translates into CASSHALKGGSNEKLFF.

This clonotype was observed a few times. V is TRBV6-2 or TRBV6-3 and J is TRBJ2-7, with a possible D match to TRBD2 (6 bases). The CDR3 consists of 15 residues. Trimming stripped 0 bases from V and 3 bases from J, with 12 bases between. Germline values: CDR1 MNHEY, CDR2 SVGEGT. CDR3 DNA sequence: TGTGCCAGCAGTTACTCGGAGGGCTGGGGCTACGAGCAGTACTTC. Its protein is CASSYSEGWGYEQYF.

The chain employs TRBV7-3 and TRBJ2-1, with D possibly TRBD1 on 5 matching bases. This CDR3 is built from 15 residues. V was cut by 1 base and J by 3 bases, with 10 bases left in between. CDR1 and CDR2 from the germline V gene are SGHTA and FQGTGA. The CDR3 loop is CASSLKGQSYNEQFF. The CDR3 region has the DNA TGTGCCAGCAGCTTAAAAGGACAAAGCTACAATGAGCAGTTCTTC.

V is TRBV12-3 or TRBV12-4 and J is TRBJ2-1, with D possibly being TRBD1 (5 bases). The CDR3 is 15 residues long. The V gene lost 2 bases and the J gene lost 5 bases, with 13 bases spanning the gap. CDR3: CASSLNTGTNNEQFF. The CDR3 DNA is TGTGCCAGCAGTTTAAACACAGGTACTAACAATGAGCAGTTCTTC.

This chain links TRBV29-1 with TRBJ2-4, with D possibly matching TRBD2 (5 bases). V was cut by 5 bases and J by 6 bases, with 11 bases left in between. The CDR3 is made up of 12 amino acids. Looked up from germline, CDR1 is SQVTM and CDR2 is ANQGSEA. The CDR3 reads CSVPGFGNIQYF. The DNA of the CDR3 is TGCAGCGTTCCGGGGTTTGGAAACATTCAGTACTTC.

This clonotype showed up just a few times. This chain links TRBV14 with TRBJ1-5; 9 nucleotides match TRBD1. This CDR3 has 16 residues. Germline lookup yields CDR1 SGHDN and CDR2 FVKESK. V shed 0 bases and J 3 bases; nucleotides not matched to a gene: 3. The CDR3 nucleotides read TGTGCCAGCAGCCAAGAAGGGGACAGGGTCAATCAGCCCCAGCATTTT. It encodes CASSQEGDRVNQPQHF.